These 23 T cell receptor beta chains came from one sample sequenced in a study of T cell clonality in common variable immunodeficiency. Measured with immunoSEQ multiplex PCR; TCRdb has only the in-frame clones, and not every one. The sample counts around 47,000 clones, none seen once; the ten largest own approximately 1.9%. The specimen was peripheral blood mononuclear cells. These receptors were collected from a person aged 18-70 years in good health.

This clone has at least ten counts. Read sequence stops 3 residues before the CDR3 end, and the germline J gene provides the missing end. V is TRBV20-1 and J is TRBJ2-3; 7 bases line up with TRBD1. The CDR3 length is 17 residues. With 6 bases clipped from V and 8 bases from J, the junction kept 23 bases outside the gene matches. Germline V gives CDR1 DFQATT, CDR2 SNEGSKA (reference sequence). The CDR3 loop reads CSARDRQGLFYLGTQYF. The sequenced CDR3 bases are TGCAGTGCCAGGGACCGACAGGGTCTATTTTATTTGGGTACG.

This clone was seen repeatedly, ten times or more. Read sequence stops 3 residues before the CDR3 end, and the germline J gene provides the missing end. V is TRBV18 and J is TRBJ1-2; a possible D gene is TRBD1 (5 bases). V was pared by 4 bases and J by 4 bases, with 13 bases between. The CDR3 is made up of 14 amino acids. CDR1 is KGHSH and CDR2 is LQKENI in the germline V gene. The CDR3 spells CASSLADGGYGYTF. The CDR3 bases that were read are TGTGCCAGCTCACTTGCCGACGGGGGCTATGGC.

This clone was counted only a few times. Read data end 3 residues before the CDR3 end; the end is taken from the germline J gene. V usage is TRBV19 and J usage is TRBJ2-5; 7 nucleotides align to TRBD1. CDR1 and CDR2 (germline): LNHDA, SQIVND (reference sequence). The CDR3 runs 14 residues. After removal of 6 bases from V and 2 bases from J, the junction contained 6 bases not matched to a gene. The chain's CDR3 is CASSKGQLQETQYF. Partial CDR3 DNA: TGTGCCAGTAGCAAGGGACAGTTGCAAGAGACC.

This clone was seen at least ten times. The CDR3 extends 3 residues past the end of the read, so its final part is completed from the germline J gene. This chain uses TRBV20-1 with TRBJ1-1; D is unresolved. Per germline, CDR1 DFQATT and CDR2 SNEGSKA (reference sequence). CDR3 size: 12 residues. CDR3 DNA (partial): TGCAGCCCTTTTGCGGGGAACACTGAA. Amino acid sequence: CSPFAGNTE. The whole CDR3 sequence is CSPFAGNTEAFF.

This clone occurred many times. Read data end 3 residues before the CDR3 end; the end is taken from the germline J gene. This chain uses TRBV5-1 with TRBJ1-4; TRBD1 aligns across 8 bases. Germline V gives CDR1 SGHRS, CDR2 YFSETQ. The CDR3 runs to 16 residues. With V trimmed by 4 bases and J by 0 bases, 5 bases remained unmatched. Incomplete CDR3 DNA: TGCGCCAGCAGCCGTACAGGGGGAGCAACTAATGAAAAA. Translating gives CASSRTGGATNEK. The complete CDR3 sequence is CASSRTGGATNEKLFF.

This clone showed up many times. Sequencing ends 3 residues short of the CDR3 end; the germline J gene provides the rest. The chain couples TRBV12-3 or TRBV12-4 to TRBJ1-5; D remains ambiguous. The length of the CDR3 is 13 residues. V lost 3 bases to trimming and J lost 7 bases, with 10 bases between them. The DNA read from the CDR3 is TGTGCCAGCAGTTTTGATAGGGCCCAGCCC. Protein product: CASSFDRAQP. The whole CDR3 reads CASSFDRAQPQHF.

This clone was counted ten times or more. The CDR3 end is not reached by the read, which stops 3 residues before it; the germline J gene fills it in. This chain connects TRBV19 to TRBJ2-5; D possibly corresponds to TRBD1 (6 bases). The CDR3 is made up of 13 amino acids. Germline assignment: CDR1 LNHDA and CDR2 SQIVND (reference sequence). Trimming took 6 bases from V and 4 from J, leaving 12 bases between them. The CDR3 reads CASRQGSGETQYF. CDR3 DNA, as far as it was read: TGTGCCAGTAGACAGGGTTCCGGAGAGACC.

This clone was picked up many times. With the read ending 3 residues before the CDR3 end, the germline J gene is used to fill in that end. The rearrangement joins TRBV5-1 to TRBJ1-6; possibly TRBD1 for D (5 bases). The CDR3 runs 16 residues. V lost 4 bases and J lost 9, with 20 bases in between. From germline, CDR1 is SGHRS and CDR2 YFSETQ. CDR3 DNA, as far as it was read: TGCGCCAGCAGCCCCTCCGTTTCAGGGTTGGGTTCACCC. It specifies CASSPSVSGLGSP. The entire CDR3 protein is CASSPSVSGLGSPLHF. The full variable domain, with the rest looked up from reference TRBV5-1 and TRBJ1-6, is KAGVTQTPRYLIKTRGQQVTLSCSPISGHRSVSWYQQTPGQGLQFLFEYFSETQRNKGNFPGRFSGRQFSNSRSEMNVSTLELGDSALYLCASSPSVSGLGSPLHFGNGTRLTVT.

This clone was observed many times. The read stops 3 residues short of the end of the CDR3; the missing end is completed from the germline J gene. The gene calls are TRBV5-4 and TRBJ2-7; D possibly corresponds to TRBD1 (6 bases). The CDR3 covers 15 residues. The germline V gene encodes CDR1 SGHNT and CDR2 YYREEE (reference sequence). Trimming pared 1 base from V and 4 bases from J, leaving 15 bases between. The CDR3 is CASSLRTGLQYEQYF. The sequenced part of the CDR3 DNA is TGTGCCAGCAGCTTGAGAACAGGGCTCCAATACGAG.

This clone showed up just a few times. The sequence runs out 3 residues before the end of the CDR3; the remainder is reconstructed from the germline J gene. The gene calls are TRBV7-9 and TRBJ2-3; D is possibly TRBD2 (6 bases). The V gene lost 1 base and the J gene lost 4 bases, with 9 bases spanning the gap. The CDR3 has 14 amino acids. From germline, CDR1 is SEHNR and CDR2 FQNEAQ (reference sequence). The CDR3 region is CASSLDRRADTQYF. CDR3 bases read: TGTGCCAGCAGCTTAGACAGGAGGGCAGATACG. Together with reference TRBV7-9 and TRBJ2-3, the CDR3 gives the full variable domain: DTGVSQNPRHKITKRGQNVTFRCDPISEHNRLYWYRQTLGQGPEFLTYFQNEAQLEKSRLLSDRFSAERPKGSFSTLEIQRTEQGDSAMYLCASSLDRRADTQYFGPGTRLTVL.

Many counts were recorded for this clone. Sequencing ends 3 residues short of the CDR3 end; the germline J gene provides the rest. The gene calls are TRBV20-1 and TRBJ1-1, with D perhaps matching TRBD1 (5 bases). From germline, CDR1 is DFQATT and CDR2 SNEGSKA (reference sequence). The CDR3 length is 14 residues. Trimming stripped 1 base from V and 1 base from J, with 10 bases between. The DNA read from the CDR3 is TGCAGTGCTAGAGTTGAGGGGTCGAACACTGAA. Encoded protein: CSARVEGSNTE. The CDR3 as a whole reads CSARVEGSNTEAFF.

This clone was seen many times. Coverage ceases 3 residues before the CDR3 finishes, and the germline J gene fills in the end. The chain employs TRBV18 and TRBJ2-7; D may be TRBD2 (5 bases). Germline assignment: CDR1 KGHSH and CDR2 LQKENI. The germline V and J ends were trimmed by 2 bases and 1 base, with 15 bases remaining between them. The CDR3 runs 16 residues. CDR3 DNA, as far as it was read: TGTGCCAGCTCACCAACCCCACGGGGTGGGTCCTACGAG. Translating gives CASSPTPRGGSYE. In full, the CDR3 is CASSPTPRGGSYEQYF.

This clone occurred many times. The read terminates 3 residues before the CDR3 end, so the remaining end is supplied by the germline J gene. The genes are TRBV7-3 and TRBJ1-3; TRBD1 agrees at 7 bases. Germline-derived CDR1 and CDR2 are SGHTA and FQGTGA. With 5 bases clipped from V and 0 bases from J, the junction kept 7 bases outside the gene matches. The length of the CDR3 is 16 residues. The CDR3 sequence: CASSPGTVFSGNTIYF. The covered CDR3 bases are TGTGCCAGCAGCCCCGGGACAGTCTTCTCTGGAAACACC. The full variable domain, rest sourced from reference TRBV7-3 and TRBJ1-3, is GAGVSQTPSNKVTEKGKYVELRCDPISGHTALYWYRQSLGQGPEFLIYFQGTGAADDSGLPNDRFFAVRPEGSVSTLKIQRTERGDSAVYLCASSPGTVFSGNTIYFGEGSWLTVV.

At least ten counts were recorded for this clone. The read ends 3 residues before the CDR3 terminus; that terminus is restored from the germline J gene. The chain recombines TRBV7-2 with TRBJ1-4; 9 nucleotides line up with TRBD1. This CDR3 contains 14 residues. Trimming at V came to 6 bases and at J to 7 bases, leaving 6 bases not matched to a gene. Per the germline V gene, CDR1 is SGHTA and CDR2 is FQGNSA. The CDR3 spells CASSKDRGGEKLFF. CDR3 DNA, as far as it was read: TGTGCCAGCAGTAAGGACAGGGGTGGTGAAAAA.

There are many counts of this clone. Read coverage stops 3 residues before the CDR3 terminus; the germline J gene supplies the remainder. The chain recombines TRBV5-5 with TRBJ2-7; 7 bases agree with TRBD1. With 4 bases clipped from V and 2 bases from J, the junction kept 3 bases outside the gene matches. CDR1 is SGHKS, CDR2 YYEKEE, per germline (reference sequence). CDR3 size: 13 residues. Incomplete CDR3 DNA: TGTGCCAGCAGCCGGCAGGGGGCCTACGAG. Its protein product is CASSRQGAYE. The entire CDR3 is CASSRQGAYEQYF.

This clone has ten or more counts. The read terminates 3 residues ahead of where the CDR3 ends, so the germline J gene completes it. V usage is TRBV12-3 or TRBV12-4 and J usage is TRBJ2-1; no reliable D call. The CDR3 length is 12 residues. Trimming took 1 base from V and 7 from J, leaving 5 bases between them. The DNA read from the CDR3 is TGTGCCAGCAGTTTAGGTCCAAATGAG. Its protein product is CASSLGPNE. The entire CDR3 reads CASSLGPNEQFF.

This clone appeared many times. The read is 3 residues too short to cover the CDR3 end, so that end is filled in from the germline J gene. V is TRBV6-2 or TRBV6-3 and J is TRBJ2-3, with 8 bases lining up with TRBD2. Per germline, CDR1 MNHEY and CDR2 SVGEGT. V trimming: 2 bases; J trimming: 1 base; junction bases outside the gene matches: 5. The CDR3 runs to 16 residues. The CDR3 region is CASSYISGVRTDTQYF. CDR3 DNA (partial): TGTGCCAGCAGTTACATTAGCGGGGTTCGCACAGATACG.

This clone was detected many times. The read ends 3 residues early relative to the CDR3; the germline J gene fills the gap. V is TRBV12-3 or TRBV12-4 and J is TRBJ2-7; D remains ambiguous. The CDR3 extends over 12 amino acids. The ends were cut back, 5 bases at V and 2 bases at J, with 7 bases in the middle. The CDR3 loop reads CASSVTTYEQYF. The part of the CDR3 DNA that was read is TGTGCCAGCAGTGTGACAACCTACGAG.

This clone was found many times. With the read ending 3 residues before the CDR3 end, the germline J gene is used to fill in that end. The V call is TRBV5-1, the J call TRBJ1-6; the D is unclear. CDR3 length equals 15 residues. Trimming stripped 0 bases from V and 7 bases from J, with 11 bases between. Germline CDR1 reads SGHRS; CDR2 reads YFSETQ. The CDR3 bases that were read are TGCGCCAGCAGCTTGGGCGGACTTCTAAATTCACCC. This translates into CASSLGGLLNSP. The entire CDR3 sequence reads CASSLGGLLNSPLHF.

This clone was recorded at least ten times. The CDR3 end falls 3 residues outside the read, so it is completed with the germline J gene. The J gene is TRBJ2-3, the V gene TRBV20-1; 12 bases match TRBD2. The CDR3 runs to 16 residues. Germline V gene data show CDR1 as DFQATT and CDR2 as SNEGSKA (reference sequence). After removal of 0 bases from V and 4 bases from J, the junction contained 5 bases not matched to a gene. The CDR3 DNA, read in part, is TGCAGTGCTAGAGAATCCCCTAGCGGGGGGGCAGATACG. It specifies CSARESPSGGADT. The full CDR3 is CSARESPSGGADTQYF.

At least ten counts were recorded for this clone. The read gets to within 3 residues of the CDR3 end, and the germline J gene fills in the rest. V and J are TRBV7-2 and TRBJ2-1, with D hard to call. Trimming left V 1 base short and J 8 bases short, with 12 bases between. The CDR3 runs to 14 residues. Germline values: CDR1 SGHTA, CDR2 FQGNSA. The DNA read from the CDR3 is TGTGCCAGCAGCTTAGGGTCAGATGGTGATGAG. Its translation is CASSLGSDGDE. The complete CDR3 reads CASSLGSDGDEQFF.

This clone was counted only a few times. Read sequence stops 3 residues before the CDR3 end, and the germline J gene provides the missing end. The V gene is TRBV10-2, the J gene TRBJ2-3, with 13 nucleotides matching TRBD2. This CDR3 contains 14 residues. With V trimmed by 6 bases and J by 6 bases, 3 bases remained unmatched. Germline CDR1 reads WSHSY; CDR2 reads SAAADI. The chain's CDR3 is CASRGLAGRDTQYF. The covered CDR3 bases are TGCGCCAGCAGGGGACTAGCGGGAAGGGATACG.

On this clone itself: The CDR3 end is not reached by the read, which stops 3 residues before it; the germline J gene fills it in. The chain is built from TRBV6-1 and TRBJ1-1, with D tentatively TRBD1 (5 bases). The CDR3 contains 15 residues. Germline CDR1 MNHNS, CDR2 SASEGT. V lost 4 bases and J lost 4, with 16 bases in between. Incomplete CDR3 DNA: TGTGCCAGCAGTGCGTACAGGAGGCAAGGCACTGAA. It specifies CASSAYRRQGTE. From start to end, the CDR3 is CASSAYRRQGTEAFF.